This record covers a single T cell receptor beta chain. CDR3 length equals 17 residues. It was during active infection that Seattle patients were enrolled and then longitudinally followed. The record originates from a study of blood T cell repertoires in COVID-19. The wider study: Sites in the United States, Italy and Spain provided acute and convalescent COVID-19 samples. Sources were T cells, B-cell-depleted T cells, or PBMCs; the material itself was cDNA or gDNA.

In the original analysis: Amplification from reference gene primers served as the basis for estimated nucleated cell counts. The repertoire was sequenced with immunoSEQ multiplex PCR; TCRdb's copy has only in-frame clones and lacks some. For V, J and clone size, that table is used; D and trimming come from the DNA. The repertoire holds 200,000 to 250,000 clones, with roughly 80% as singletons. This rearrangement joins TRBV21-1 to TRBJ2-7; the listed D gene, TRBD2, was not tested against the DNA. TRBV21-1 is listed as a pseudogene. The sequence was collected from an elderly woman with COVID-19, enrolled during active disease. Material: peripheral blood. Here the CDR3 DNA reads TGTGCCAGCAGCCAAAAGAAGGGCGGGTTAAGCTCCTACGAGCAGTACTTC. Translation: CASSQKKGGLSSYEQYF.